These 6 T cell receptor beta chains were sequenced from one sample in a study of shared clonotypes between healthy human individuals (dated by TCRdb to about 2020). CD8 naive samples consisted of CD45RO-negative cells that were positively selected for CCR7, yielding a CD45RA+CCR7+ population without TemRA cells. Library method: the immunoSEQ multiplex PCR assay. TCRdb took this table from immuneACCESS and kept in-frame rearrangements with V and J called. Such tables lack part of the clones; where checked against another copy, unresolved V genes explain under half of the gap, and the rest is unexplained. The sample has millions of clones on record, approximately 94% of them singletons. Of the sample, about 1.1% falls within the top ten clones. Input material: naive CD8+ T cells sorted from blood. The cell subset or site label of this sample denotes: CD45RA+CCR7+. Receptors originate from a young man in good health.

This chain links TRBV9 with TRBJ1-5; TRBD1 matches at 7 bases. The length of the CDR3 is 14 residues. J lost 6 bases, V lost 3 bases, and 6 bases had no gene match. CDR1 SGDLS and CDR2 YYNGEE come from the germline V gene. The CDR3: CASSAWTGPQPQHF. The CDR3 DNA reads as TGTGCCAGCAGCGCCTGGACAGGCCCTCAGCCCCAGCATTTT.

This sequence joins TRBV30 and TRBJ2-7; 7 bases map to TRBD1. The CDR3 is 13 residues long. Germline lookup yields CDR1 GTSNPN and CDR2 SVGIG (reference sequence). The DNA of the CDR3 is TGTGCTGGAAGGGCCAGGGGGACGTACGAGCAGTACTTC. Translated: CAGRARGTYEQYF.

The chain has TRBV29-1 and TRBJ1-2, with 9 bases fitting TRBD1. After removal of 7 bases from V and 6 bases from J, the junction contained 15 bases not matched to a gene. The CDR3 has 15 amino acids. CDR1 and CDR2 from the germline V gene are SQVTM and ANQGSEA. CDR3 nucleotides: TGCAGCGACTTCTTAACGGGACAGGGAAGAAATGGCTACACCTTC. It codes for CSDFLTGQGRNGYTF.

This clone appeared once. The chain joins TRBV29-1 to TRBJ2-1; 7 nucleotides line up with TRBD2. Germline V gene lookup returns CDR1 SQVTM and CDR2 ANQGSEA. The CDR3 is 13 amino acids. V gave up 4 bases and J gave up 6 bases; unmatched junction bases: 6. CDR3 amino acids: CSVAWGGTNEQFF. CDR3 DNA: TGCAGCGTTGCTTGGGGGGGAACCAATGAGCAGTTCTTC.

This rearrangement joins TRBV12-1 to TRBJ1-6. TRBV12-1 is a listed pseudogene. The CDR3 totals 17 residues. The CDR3 DNA is TGTGCCAGCAGCTTTGCGCGGGCAGCCTCTTATAATTCACCCCTCCACTTT. Translation gives CASSFARAASYNSPLHF.

This sequence joins TRBV28 and TRBJ2-2; the D is unclear. V was trimmed by 2 bases and J by 1 base, leaving 8 bases between them. The CDR3 contains 15 residues. Germline V lookup: CDR1 MDHEN, CDR2 SYDVKM. The CDR3 here is CASSLNPRNTGELFF. In DNA, the CDR3 is TGTGCCAGCAGTTTAAACCCGCGGAACACCGGGGAGCTGTTTTTT.